The source of this T cell receptor (beta chain) is a study of blood T cell repertoires in COVID-19. Cohort assignment relied on participant-reported clinical history. The method was immunoSEQ multiplex PCR; TCRdb's version includes in-frame clones alone and lacks a portion of them. The table includes more than 250,000 clones, roughly 90% detected once. The TCR comes from a woman aged 25 to 45 who had recovered from COVID-19. The sequenced sample was PBMCs or T cells enriched from blood (not recorded which).

For the CDR3, the DNA is TGTGCCAGCAGCTTAGAGGCAGGGCCGAACACTGAAGCTTTCTTT. Translation gives CASSLEAGPNTEAFF. The chain is built from TRBV7-9 and TRBJ1-1; D possibly corresponds to TRBD1 (5 bases). CDR3 length: 15 amino acids. Trimming left V 1 base short and J 1 base short, with 10 bases between. In germline, CDR1 is SEHNR, CDR2 FQNEAQ (reference sequence). The full variable domain, rest sourced from reference TRBV7-9 and TRBJ1-1, is DTGVSQNPRHKITKRGQNVTFRCDPISEHNRLYWYRQTLGQGPEFLTYFQNEAQLEKSRLLSDRFSAERPKGSFSTLEIQRTEQGDSAMYLCASSLEAGPNTEAFFGQGTRLTVV.